The T cell receptor (beta chain) under discussion was sequenced for a study of T cell clonotyping in hematopoietic cell transplantation (dated by TCRdb to the early 2020s). General notes on the study: In the study, some 140 blood samples were gathered from 35 consecutive transplant recipients and their related donors. Patient recruitment ran from late 2015 to early 2017, and follow-up continued until September 2020 or death. Results and caveats for the whole study, not just this receptor: Sample size was limited, and cells were not sorted, so CD4 and CD8 repertoire contributions could not be separated. Just a small fraction of recipient repertoires overlapped with donor repertoires, and more than 97% appeared de novo at the given depth. After transplant, TCR diversity in recipients dropped, and pathologically expanded clonotypes climbed progressively between day 30 and day 180. Broader posttransplant TCR repertoire diversity was predicted by donor and pretransplant recipient Inverse Simpson Index values.

The CDR3 covers 16 residues, taking in both the cysteine and the phenylalanine. The only DNA kept is the CDR3, 48 bases in frame from the first base. Based on the germline V gene (reference sequence), the CDR1 and CDR2 sequences are SEHNR and FQNEAQ. Ends trimmed: V by 4 bases, J by 5 bases; bases unmatched to a gene: 11. What the time point label conveys for this sample: 30 days after allo-HCT. Recipient blood was collected about 28 days before transplant and at days 30, 100 and 180 after transplant. Nuclei Lysis Solution was used to extract genomic DNA from fresh or cryopreserved unfractionated peripheral blood mononuclear cells. Turning to this clone: Which antigen it targets is not known. There are no base qualities to consult, and no much larger clone falls within one base.

TCR beta CDR3 regions were amplified from genomic DNA with the immunoSEQ assay, a bias-controlled multiplex PCR using V- and J-specific primers. A proprietary barcode and Illumina adapter sequences were added to the CDR3 amplicons in a second PCR step. CDR3 libraries were sequenced on an Illumina MiSeq instrument. As for the authors' bioinformatics: Export and quality control were performed with immunoSEQ Analyzer 3.0, and downstream analyses were performed with R Bioconductor and Immunarch. Only productive rearrangements in the normalized downsampled data set went into calculating the repertoire metrics. Clonotypes larger than 5 templates in the normalized cohort were defined as pathologically expanded. The Inverse Simpson Index served as the measure of repertoire diversity. The non-normalized data set was used for CMV-specificity analyses so that all clonotypes could be captured. Held by TCRdb, this immuneACCESS table contains in-frame sequences only and omits some clones. Under half of the omission traces to an unresolved V gene where checked; the cause of the rest is unknown. Clone size and the V and J calls come from that table; the DNA yielded D and trimming. For this sample the table gives thousands of clones, of which less than 40% were detected only once. The top ten hold less than 20% of the sample.

The V and J genes are TRBV7-9 and TRBJ2-3; 8 bases in between match TRBD2. The sample consisted of peripheral blood mononuclear cells, taken 30 days after allogeneic stem cell transplant. The source of this sequence is a female patient aged 50-59 years who had an allogeneic stem cell transplant from an unrelated donor, so the T cells may come from the graft donor. Some clones in this sample may be carry-over from other donors' samples. The CDR3: CASSSYSGARGDTQYF. The DNA sequence follows: TGTGCCAGCAGCTCCTATAGCGGGGCCAGGGGAGATACGCAGTATTTT.